Presented here are 2 T cell receptor beta chains from one specimen sequenced in a study of blood T cells in healthy people across ages. A sample-barcoded 5' primer and a J-beta primer mix were used in a second PCR of about 7 to 12 cycles. TCRdb independently ran MiXCR on the 5' RACE reads; one entry per CDR3 protein. Of 550,000 to 750,000 distinct CDR3 sequences in the sample, approximately 21% were seen once. Specimen: blood. These receptor sequences come from a man between 65 and 85 years old in good health.

The V gene is TRBV7-3, the J gene TRBJ2-2; D unresolved. Germline CDR1 SGHTA, CDR2 FQGTGA. This CDR3 is 14 amino acids long. The V gene lost 3 bases and the J gene lost 3 bases, with 8 bases spanning the gap. CDR3 nucleotides: TGTGCCAGCAGCTTCCAGCACGACACCGGGGAGCTGTTTTTT. Amino acids: CASSFQHDTGELFF. The full variable domain, in which reference TRBV7-3 and TRBJ2-2 provide the parts outside the CDR3, is GAGVSQTPSNKVTEKGKYVELRCDPISGHTALYWYRQSLGQGPEFLIYFQGTGAADDSGLPNDRFFAVRPEGSVSTLKIQRTERGDSAVYLCASSFQHDTGELFFGEGSRLTVL.

This clonotype has only a few counts. The genes are TRBV10-3 and TRBJ1-4; D gene unclear. V dropped 3 bases and J dropped 3 bases, with 2 bases sitting between them. The CDR3 totals 12 residues. Germline V CDR1 and CDR2: ENHRY, SYGVKD. The CDR3 spells CAISEPNEKLFF. Here the CDR3 DNA reads TGTGCCATCAGTGAACCTAATGAAAAACTGTTTTTT.